This T cell receptor beta chain was recovered during a study of cytotoxic CD8 clonotypes in ibrutinib-treated CLL. Genomic DNA for TCR beta libraries, 2 to 2.5 micrograms, came from cryopreserved PBMCs. V lost 2 bases to trimming and J lost 4 bases, with 14 bases between them. The V gene's germline CDR1 is MNHNS and CDR2 SASEGT. CDR3 length equals 15 residues. Depth targeted 1 in 200,000 to 1 in 1 million T cells, averaging about 9.2x coverage per clonotype. Clones were sequenced by immunoSEQ multiplex PCR, and TCRdb holds only the in-frame ones, with some missing. Of 40,000 or so clones listed, about 70% are singletons.

The sample here was PBMCs, taken at disease progression, from a patient treated with ibrutinib. This receptor was identified in a human donor with chronic lymphocytic leukemia. The chain links TRBV6-1 to TRBJ1-2; no definite D call. CDR3 sequence (DNA): TGTGCCAGCAGTGAATTAACCCAGCCTAGCTATGGCTACACCTTC. This translates into CASSELTQPSYGYTF.